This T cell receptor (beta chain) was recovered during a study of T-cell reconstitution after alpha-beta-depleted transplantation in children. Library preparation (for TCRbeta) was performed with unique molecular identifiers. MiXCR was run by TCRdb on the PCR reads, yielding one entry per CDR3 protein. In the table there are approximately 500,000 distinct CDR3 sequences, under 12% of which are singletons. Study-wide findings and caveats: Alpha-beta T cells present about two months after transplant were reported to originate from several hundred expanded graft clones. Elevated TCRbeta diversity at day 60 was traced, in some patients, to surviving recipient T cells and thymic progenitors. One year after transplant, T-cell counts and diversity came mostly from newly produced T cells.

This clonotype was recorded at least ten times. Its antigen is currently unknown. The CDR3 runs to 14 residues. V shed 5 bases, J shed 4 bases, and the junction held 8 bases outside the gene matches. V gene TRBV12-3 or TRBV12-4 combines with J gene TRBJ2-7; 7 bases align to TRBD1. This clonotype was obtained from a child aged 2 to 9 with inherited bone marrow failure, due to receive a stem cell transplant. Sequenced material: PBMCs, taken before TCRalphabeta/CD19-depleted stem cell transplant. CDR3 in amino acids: CASSPPGQRYEQYF. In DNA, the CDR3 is TGTGCCAGCAGTCCACCGGGACAGAGATACGAGCAGTACTTC.